This T cell receptor beta chain was retrieved from a study of CD8+ T cells in alopecia areata. The germline V gene has CDR1 SGDLS and CDR2 YYNGEE. The CDR3 sequence is 14 residues long. V gave up 5 bases and J gave up 3 bases; unmatched junction bases: 7. Sequencing used cDNA as its template, made by extracting RNA and reverse transcribing it. The protocol was immunoSEQ multiplex PCR, while the TCRdb copy is restricted to in-frame clones and leaves out a portion. Here the sample spans about 150,000 clones, around half being singletons. Described treatment: oral pan-JAK inhibitor, 5-10 mg twice daily. The study team obtained lesional scalp punch biopsies and peripheral blood from alopecia areata patients. Worth noting for this clone: Its antigen remains unidentified.

Study findings and constraints: Besides other cells, scalp samples also yield sequences of resident alphabeta T cells from normal skin. Uncertain still, given a single nonresponder, is whether baseline CD8+ expansion links to response.

The chain carries TRBV9 and TRBJ1-1; TRBD1 agrees at 7 bases. This clonotype originated in a human donor with alopecia areata. Sequenced material: CD8+ T cells sorted from blood, taken at week 4, from a patient treated with tofacitinib. The CDR3 DNA reads as TGTGCCAGCAGTAATTGGGACAGCGACACTGAAGCTTTCTTT. Translation: CASSNWDSDTEAFF.